This T cell receptor beta chain emerged from a study of early T cells in non-severe SARS-CoV-2 infection. Background on the study: Unsorted whole blood bulk RNA was sequenced, with unpaired chains.

The V gene end was trimmed by 5 bases and the J gene end by 5 bases; junction bases not matched to a gene: 7. The CDR3 extends over 14 amino acids. Germline-derived CDR1 and CDR2 are SNHLY and FYNNEI. Researchers tagged individual cDNA molecules with unique molecular identifiers. One entry per CDR3 protein, called by TCRdb with MiXCR from the 5' RACE reads. The data show around 57,000 distinct CDR3 sequences, about a tenth seen once. As regards this clonotype: What it recognizes is unknown.

Study observations and caveats: There was a bias toward anti-spike CD8 responses in VDJdb matching, which missed private and CD4 specificities.

This receptor was taken from an adult who was a healthcare worker with PCR-confirmed SARS-CoV-2 infection or an uninfected control (not recorded which). The chain employs TRBV2 and TRBJ1-1; 8 bases are a match to TRBD1. Sequenced: whole blood. Written as DNA, the CDR3 is TGTGCCAGCAGTCGACAGGGGATTGGAACTGAAGCTTTCTTT. It codes for CASSRQGIGTEAFF.